This T cell receptor (beta chain) was sequenced in a study of blood T cell repertoires in COVID-19. Study background: Sites in the United States, Italy and Spain provided acute and convalescent COVID-19 samples. Sources were T cells, B-cell-depleted T cells, or PBMCs; the material itself was cDNA or gDNA.

One Seattle source followed patients from active infection through their disease course. The germline CDR1 and CDR2 sequences are SGHVS and FQNEAQ. The CDR3 extends over 15 amino acids. The V end was cut by 1 base, the J end by 4 bases, with 13 bases between. Produced via immunoSEQ multiplex PCR; TCRdb's table is partial and in-frame only. The sample holds more than 95,000 clones, roughly 85% seen once. Sequencing used peripheral blood. This TCR came from a woman older than 75 with COVID-19, enrolled during active disease. The genes are TRBV7-8 and TRBJ1-2, with D perhaps matching TRBD1 (5 bases). For the CDR3, the DNA is TGTGCCAGCAGCTTAGGCTCTTTACAGGCCTATGGCTACACCTTC. Amino acid sequence: CASSLGSLQAYGYTF. Using reference TRBV7-8 and TRBJ1-2 for the parts outside the CDR3, the full variable domain is GAGVSQSPRYKVAKRGQDVALRCDPISGHVSLFWYQQALGQGPEFLTYFQNEAQLDKSGLPSDRFFAERPEGSVSTLKIQRTQQEDSAVYLCASSLGSLQAYGYTFGSGTRLTVV.